Listed here are 10 T cell receptor beta chains from one sample, sequenced in a study of blood T cell repertoires in COVID-19 (TCRdb year 2020). Library creation used the immunoSEQ multiplex PCR assay. TCRdb carries this immuneACCESS record with in-frame sequences only. Its versions omit some clonotypes, under half of them owing to an unresolved V gene in the studies checked, with the rest unexplained. This sample is represented by 100,000 or so clones; roughly 80% of them were singletons. Together, the top ten hold around a fifth of the sample. Sample: peripheral blood. The source is a man in his 70s with active or convalescent COVID-19.

The genes are TRBV5-1 and TRBJ2-5; 7 bases are shared with TRBD1. The junction had 10 bases not matched to a gene; V was cut back by 0 bases and J by 5 bases. Germline lookup yields CDR1 SGHRS and CDR2 YFSETQ. The CDR3 runs to 16 residues. The CDR3 loop is CASSLALDRVRETQYF. The DNA of the CDR3 is TGCGCCAGCAGCTTGGCCCTTGACAGGGTGCGGGAGACCCAGTACTTC. The variable domain in full, with the rest retrieved from reference TRBV5-1 and TRBJ2-5, is KAGVTQTPRYLIKTRGQQVTLSCSPISGHRSVSWYQQTPGQGLQFLFEYFSETQRNKGNFPGRFSGRQFSNSRSEMNVSTLELGDSALYLCASSLALDRVRETQYFGPGTRLLVL.

The CDR3 DNA is TGTGCCAGCAGCCTCGGACAGGGGGGAACAGATACGCAGTATTTT. Its protein product is CASSLGQGGTDTQYF. The rearrangement uses TRBV6-5 and TRBJ2-3; TRBD1 aligns across 10 bases. Unmatched junction bases numbered 6, after V lost 6 bases and J lost 3 bases. CDR1 is MNHEY, CDR2 SVGAGI, per germline. This CDR3 comprises 15 residues.

J is TRBJ2-2 and V is TRBV11-3; tentative D call: TRBD1 (6 bases). The CDR3 totals 13 residues. Between the trimmed V and J ends, which lost 5 bases and 3 bases, there was a span of 7 bases. From germline, CDR1 is SGHNT and CDR2 YENEEA. CDR3 coding DNA: TGTGCCAGCAGCCACAGGGACACCGGGGAGCTGTTTTTT. Amino acids: CASSHRDTGELFF.

The J gene is TRBJ1-5, the V gene TRBV28; D gene unclear. This CDR3 contains 13 residues. CDR1 and CDR2 from the germline V gene are MDHEN and SYDVKM. The V gene lost 6 bases and the J gene lost 4 bases, with 10 bases spanning the gap. This CDR3 reads CASRPRLNQPQHF. The DNA for the CDR3 is TGTGCCAGCAGGCCGCGGTTGAATCAGCCCCAGCATTTT. Filled out from reference TRBV28 and TRBJ1-5, the complete variable domain reads DVKVTQSSRYLVKRTGEKVFLECVQDMDHENMFWYRQDPGLGLRLIYFSYDVKMKEKGDIPEGYSVSREKKERFSLILESASTNQTSMYLCASRPRLNQPQHFGDGTRLSIL.

This chain links TRBV18 with TRBJ2-7; D possibly corresponds to TRBD1 (5 bases). The CDR3 loop spans 14 amino acids. The V gene's germline CDR1 is KGHSH and CDR2 LQKENI. Trimming shortened V by 2 bases and J by 2 bases, and 10 bases separated the two germline ends. The CDR3 spells CASSPSVTAYEQYF. DNA for the CDR3: TGTGCCAGCTCACCATCCGTGACAGCCTACGAGCAGTACTTC.

The chain recombines TRBV19 with TRBJ2-1; 7 positions match TRBD2. Germline V gene data show CDR1 as LNHDA and CDR2 as SQIVND (reference sequence). V shed 7 bases and J 2 bases; nucleotides not matched to a gene: 2. The CDR3 contains 13 residues. For the CDR3, the DNA is TGTGCCAGTAAAGCGGGACCCTACAATGAGCAGTTCTTC. This gives the protein CASKAGPYNEQFF.

V gene TRBV27 combines with J gene TRBJ1-2, with 9 bases lining up with TRBD1. Germline CDR1 reads MNHEY; CDR2 reads SMNVEV (reference sequence). The V and J ends lost 6 bases and 4 bases, in that order; junction bases with no gene match: 6. This CDR3 comprises 14 residues. CDR3 residues: CASRWDRDTYGYTF. The DNA for the CDR3 is TGTGCCAGCAGGTGGGACAGGGATACCTATGGCTACACCTTC.

J is TRBJ1-4 and V is TRBV27; D gene ambiguous. Trimming stripped 4 bases from V and 7 bases from J, with 13 bases between. Germline lookup yields CDR1 MNHEY and CDR2 SMNVEV (reference sequence). The CDR3 spans 14 residues. The CDR3 sequence is CASSSNTKREKLFF. The CDR3 bases are TGTGCCAGCAGTTCCAACACTAAACGTGAAAAACTGTTTTTT.

This rearrangement joins TRBV28 to TRBJ1-5; TRBD1 might be the D (5 bases). There are 12 residues in the CDR3. Trimming cost V 9 bases and J 5 bases, with 11 bases left between them. CDR1 and CDR2 from the germline V gene are MDHEN and SYDVKM. The CDR3 spells CASQGFDQPQHF. The CDR3, as DNA: TGTGCCAGTCAGGGATTTGATCAGCCCCAGCATTTT.

The V and J genes are TRBV15 and TRBJ1-1, with 9 bases matching TRBD1. Germline values: CDR1 LNHNV, CDR2 YYDKDF (reference sequence). The CDR3 spans 17 residues. Trimming cost V 3 bases and J 0 bases; bases outside gene matches: 8. The CDR3: CATSSVPGQGLNTEAFF. CDR3 nucleotides: TGTGCCACCAGCAGCGTCCCGGGACAGGGCTTGAACACTGAAGCTTTCTTT. Based on the CDR3 plus reference TRBV15 and TRBJ1-1, the full variable domain is DAMVIQNPRYQVTQFGKPVTLSCSQTLNHNVMYWYQQKSSQAPKLLFHYYDKDFNNEADTPDNFQSRRPNTSFCFLDIRSPGLGDTAMYLCATSSVPGQGLNTEAFFGQGTRLTVV.